The 20 T cell receptor beta chains in this list originate from one sample, sequenced in a study of cytomegalovirus exposure and HLA in healthy donors. PCR was performed using 60 Vbeta and 13 Jbeta primers. Sequencing was performed with immunoSEQ multiplex PCR; in TCRdb, only in-frame clones are kept and a portion is missing. Recorded for this sample: around 55,000 clones. The material sequenced was PBMCs. Every receptor here comes from a man in his fifties or sixties in good health and CMV-seropositive.

This chain connects TRBV7-2 to TRBJ2-7; D is perhaps TRBD2 (5 bases). V gave up 6 bases and J gave up 1 base, with 13 bases separating them. The CDR3 loop spans 14 amino acids. Germline CDR1 reads SGHTA; CDR2 reads FQGNSA. CDR3 in amino acids: CASSLSGISYEQYF. Here the CDR3 DNA reads TGTGCCAGCAGTTTGAGCGGAATATCCTACGAGCAGTACTTC.

The chain uses TRBV6-5 and TRBJ2-7; possibly TRBD1 for D (5 bases). V was clipped by 4 bases and J by 0 bases, with 13 bases between them. Per germline, CDR1 MNHEY and CDR2 SVGAGI. The CDR3 extends over 15 amino acids. The CDR3 DNA reads as TGTGCCAGCAGTTCATCACGGACATTCTCCTACGAGCAGTACTTC. It is translated as CASSSSRTFSYEQYF.

V gene TRBV19 combines with J gene TRBJ2-2; 10 nucleotides match TRBD2. Germline lookup yields CDR1 LNHDA and CDR2 SQIVND (reference sequence). The CDR3 has 16 residues. J gave up 4 bases and V 3 bases, and 5 bases lay outside the gene matches. For the CDR3, the DNA is TGTGCCAGTAGTATGGGATGGACTAGCGGCACCGGGGAGCTGTTTTTT. This sequence encodes CASSMGWTSGTGELFF.

The chain combines TRBV28 with TRBJ1-5; 7 nucleotides line up with TRBD1. In germline, CDR1 is MDHEN, CDR2 SYDVKM. Losses at the gene ends were 7 bases for V and 4 bases for J; bases not matched to a gene: 10. The CDR3 spans 15 residues. The CDR3 DNA reads TGTGCCAGCAAGGGCGACAGGGCTCGGAATCAGCCCCAGCATTTT. Translating it yields CASKGDRARNQPQHF.

Points on this clone: One end of the junction varies from germline; a read error may be responsible. The same CDR3 is also encoded by other DNA sequences in this sample. The chain recombines TRBV7-2 with TRBJ2-2, with 11 bases fitting TRBD2. Germline V lookup: CDR1 SGHTA, CDR2 FQGNSA. This CDR3 has 16 residues. CDR3 amino acids: CASRSSGGTNTGELFF. The CDR3 DNA sequence: TGTGCCAGCAGGTCTAGCGGGGGGACTAACACCGGGGAGCTGTTCTTT.

The V call is TRBV13, the J call TRBJ1-4, with D uncertain. The CDR3 is made up of 16 amino acids. The germline V and J ends were trimmed by 4 bases and 8 bases, with 20 bases remaining between them. From germline, CDR1 is PRHDT and CDR2 FYEKMQ (reference sequence). The CDR3: CASSSPGEAGGEKLFF. The CDR3 DNA sequence: TGTGCCAGCAGCTCCCCCGGGGAGGCAGGTGGGGAAAAACTGTTTTTT.

The chain is built from TRBV19 and TRBJ1-4, with 9 nucleotides matching TRBD1. The germline V gene encodes CDR1 LNHDA and CDR2 SQIVND (reference sequence). The junction had 17 bases not matched to a gene; V was cut back by 5 bases and J by 13 bases. The CDR3 spans 16 residues. The CDR3 loop is CASSPLIGQGRGGLFF. The CDR3 DNA is TGTGCCAGTAGTCCCCTTATAGGACAGGGGAGAGGGGGACTGTTTTTT.

As for this clone: The junction departs from germline at one end; a sequencing error may be responsible. The chain combines TRBV18 with TRBJ1-4; TRBD1 is a possible D gene (6 bases). This CDR3 region has 14 residues. Germline values: CDR1 KGHSH, CDR2 LQKENI. CDR3 coding DNA: TGTGCCAGCTCACCAGGACAGACTAAGGAAAAACTGTTTTTT. Translation: CASSPGQTKEKLFF.

CDR3 DNA sequence: TGTGCCAGCAGCTTGGGACACCTGAACACTGAAGCTTTCTTT. Translated, it gives CASSLGHLNTEAFF. This chain joins TRBV9 and TRBJ1-1, with TRBD1 as a possible D gene (6 bases). Germline V gene lookup returns CDR1 SGDLS and CDR2 YYNGEE. Trimming pared 4 bases from V and 0 bases from J, leaving 10 bases between. This CDR3 has 14 amino acids.

This chain joins TRBV5-4 and TRBJ2-1; 9 positions match TRBD2. V dropped 3 bases and J dropped 9; count of bases not matched to a gene: 4. CDR3 length equals 13 residues. In germline, CDR1 is SGHNT, CDR2 YYREEE (reference sequence). The CDR3 region is CASSSGLAIEQFF. CDR3 in DNA: TGTGCCAGCAGCTCCGGACTAGCGATTGAGCAGTTCTTC.

This sequence joins TRBV4-2 and TRBJ2-7; possibly TRBD1 for D (6 bases). The CDR3 is 14 amino acids. V lost 2 bases to trimming and J lost 3 bases, with 11 bases between them. From germline, CDR1 is LGHNA and CDR2 YNFKEQ. CDR3 residues: CASSQPGQSYEQYF. CDR3 coding DNA: TGTGCCAGCAGCCAACCGGGACAAAGCTACGAGCAGTACTTC.

The rearrangement links TRBV7-8 to TRBJ1-2; D perhaps matches TRBD1 (5 bases). This CDR3 region has 13 residues. Germline CDR1 reads SGHVS; CDR2 reads FQNEAQ. V gave up 5 bases and J gave up 4 bases, with 11 bases separating them. In nucleotides, the CDR3 is TGTGCCAGCAGCACCGACAGATTCTATGGCTACACCTTC. This codes for CASSTDRFYGYTF.

The chain joins TRBV7-3 to TRBJ2-1, with a possible D match to TRBD2 (6 bases). Trimming cost V 5 bases and J 0 bases, with 11 bases left between them. CDR3 length equals 15 residues. The germline CDR1 and CDR2 sequences are SGHTA and FQGTGA. The CDR3 sequence: CASSPGAGSYNEQFF. CDR3 DNA: TGTGCCAGCAGCCCGGGAGCGGGCTCCTACAATGAGCAGTTCTTC.

The chain links TRBV6-1 to TRBJ2-4; D gene unclear. The CDR3 is 16 amino acids. Per germline, CDR1 MNHNS and CDR2 SASEGT. V was shortened by 2 bases and J by 0 bases, with 11 bases between the two germline ends. CDR3: CASSEIGLLAKNIQYF. The CDR3 DNA reads as TGTGCCAGCAGTGAAATCGGGTTACTAGCCAAAAACATTCAGTACTTC.

V gene TRBV7-9 combines with J gene TRBJ1-6; possibly TRBD1 for D (6 bases). Deletions cut 3 bases from V and 4 bases from J, with 10 bases between. The CDR3 loop spans 15 amino acids. CDR1 and CDR2 from the germline V gene are SEHNR and FQNEAQ (reference sequence). This CDR3 reads CASSFEQGYNSPLHF. The CDR3 DNA is TGTGCCAGCAGCTTCGAGCAGGGGTATAATTCACCCCTCCACTTT.

The chain links TRBV6-6 to TRBJ1-2; 7 bases fit TRBD1. Looked up from germline, CDR1 is MNHNY and CDR2 is SVGAGI (reference sequence). The CDR3 runs to 14 residues. V trimming: 2 bases; J trimming: 6 bases; junction bases outside the gene matches: 6. The CDR3 region is CASSYEGGRDGYTF. The CDR3 coding sequence is TGTGCCAGCAGTTACGAAGGGGGCCGGGATGGCTACACCTTC.

The J gene is TRBJ2-7, the V gene TRBV18; TRBD1 might be the D (6 bases). Germline lookup yields CDR1 KGHSH and CDR2 LQKENI. The CDR3 has 14 amino acids. Trimming left V 4 bases short and J 5 bases short, with 15 bases between. The CDR3 nucleotides are TGTGCCAGCTCACGCGAGTCGGCAGGGGACGAGCAGTACTTC. Translation: CASSRESAGDEQYF.

The chain couples TRBV4-2 to TRBJ1-4; TRBD1 agrees at 8 bases. Trimming cost V 3 bases and J 5 bases; bases outside gene matches: 14. CDR1 is LGHNA and CDR2 is YNFKEQ in the germline V gene. There are 18 residues in the CDR3. Written as DNA, the CDR3 is TGTGCCAGCAGCCACAAGATTACCCTGGACAGGGCGAATGAAAAACTGTTTTTT. This codes for CASSHKITLDRANEKLFF.

CDR3 bases: TGTGCCAGCAGTGAAGCAGCGGGGGGCACAGATACGCAGTATTTT. It specifies CASSEAAGGTDTQYF. V and J are TRBV6-1 and TRBJ2-3; 8 bases agree with TRBD2. V shed 0 bases, J shed 1 base, and the junction held 0 bases outside the gene matches. Germline assignment: CDR1 MNHNS and CDR2 SASEGT. This CDR3 has 15 residues.

The genes are TRBV19 and TRBJ1-5; D perhaps matches TRBD1 (6 bases). The CDR3 runs to 14 residues. Germline CDR1 reads LNHDA; CDR2 reads SQIVND (reference sequence). V gave up 3 bases and J gave up 4 bases, with 10 bases separating them. This CDR3 reads CASSIQDRNQPQHF. CDR3 in DNA: TGTGCCAGTAGTATTCAGGACAGAAATCAGCCCCAGCATTTT. Complete variable domain (other parts from reference TRBV19 and TRBJ1-5): DGGITQSPKYLFRKEGQNVTLSCEQNLNHDAMYWYRQDPGQGLRLIYYSQIVNDFQKGDIAEGYSVSREKKESFPLTVTSAQKNPTAFYLCASSIQDRNQPQHFGDGTRLSIL.